The T cell receptor beta chain under discussion was sequenced for a study of blood T cell repertoires in COVID-19. This CDR3 has 14 amino acids. The V segment lost 5 bases and the J segment 5 bases; nucleotides outside the gene matches: 5. Germline V gives CDR1 MDHEN, CDR2 SYDVKM. Study processing details: Estimated nucleated cell counts came from reference gene primer amplification. The repertoire was sequenced with immunoSEQ multiplex PCR; TCRdb's copy has only in-frame clones and lacks some. Clone size and the V and J calls come from that table; the DNA yielded D and trimming. The sample yields around 180,000 clones, less than 90% seen once. This clone has just one count.

The J gene is TRBJ1-4, the V gene TRBV28; 7 bases match TRBD1. The sample taken for sequencing was peripheral blood. This clonotype was sampled from a man in his sixties or seventies with active or convalescent COVID-19. CDR3 residues: CASSRTGPNEKLFF. In DNA, the CDR3 is TGTGCCAGCAGTCGGACAGGACCGAATGAAAAACTGTTTTTT.